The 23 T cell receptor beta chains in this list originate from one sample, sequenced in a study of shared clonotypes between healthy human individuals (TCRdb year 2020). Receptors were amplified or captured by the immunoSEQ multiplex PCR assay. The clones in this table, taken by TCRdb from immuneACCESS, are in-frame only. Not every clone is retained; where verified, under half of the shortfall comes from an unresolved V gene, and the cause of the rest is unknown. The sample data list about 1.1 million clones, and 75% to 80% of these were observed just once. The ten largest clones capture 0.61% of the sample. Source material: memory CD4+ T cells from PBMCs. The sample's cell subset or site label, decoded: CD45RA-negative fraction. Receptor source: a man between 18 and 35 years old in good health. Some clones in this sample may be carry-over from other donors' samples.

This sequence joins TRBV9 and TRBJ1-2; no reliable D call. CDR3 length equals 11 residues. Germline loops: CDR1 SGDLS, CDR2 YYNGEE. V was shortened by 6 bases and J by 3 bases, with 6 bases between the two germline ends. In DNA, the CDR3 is TGTGCCAGCACCCGGGACTATGGCTACACCTTC. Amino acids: CASTRDYGYTF.

The CDR3 nucleotides read TGTGCCAGCAGCTTACAGGGAGATTGGGGCGAGCAGTACTTC. This encodes CASSLQGDWGEQYF. The chain employs TRBV7-2 and TRBJ2-5; D is perhaps TRBD1 or TRBD2 (5 bases each). The J call may be faulty, since TRBJ2-7 better matches the DNA end. CDR3 length: 14 amino acids. The germline V gene has CDR1 SGHTA and CDR2 FQGNSA.

This chain's CDR3 is CASSGGPGTDTQYF. The CDR3 DNA reads as TGTGCCAGCAGTGGCGGGCCCGGCACAGATACGCAGTATTTT. The V call is TRBV6-4, the J call TRBJ2-3, with D maybe TRBD2 (5 bases). CDR3 length: 14 amino acids. V lost 4 bases to trimming and J lost 1 base, with 9 bases between them. Looked up from germline, CDR1 is MRHNA and CDR2 is SNTAGT.

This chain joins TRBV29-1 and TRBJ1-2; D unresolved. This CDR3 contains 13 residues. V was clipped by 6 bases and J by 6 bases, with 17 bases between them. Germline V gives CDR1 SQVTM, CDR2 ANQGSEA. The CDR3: CSVWVGFFDGYTF. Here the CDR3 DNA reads TGCAGCGTATGGGTCGGATTTTTCGATGGCTACACCTTC.

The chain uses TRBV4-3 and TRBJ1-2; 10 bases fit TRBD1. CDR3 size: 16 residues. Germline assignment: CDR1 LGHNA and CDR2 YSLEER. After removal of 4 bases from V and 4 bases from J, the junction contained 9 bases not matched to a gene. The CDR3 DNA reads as TGCGCCAGCAGCCGAGACAGGGGGCAAATCTTCTATGGCTACACCTTC. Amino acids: CASSRDRGQIFYGYTF.

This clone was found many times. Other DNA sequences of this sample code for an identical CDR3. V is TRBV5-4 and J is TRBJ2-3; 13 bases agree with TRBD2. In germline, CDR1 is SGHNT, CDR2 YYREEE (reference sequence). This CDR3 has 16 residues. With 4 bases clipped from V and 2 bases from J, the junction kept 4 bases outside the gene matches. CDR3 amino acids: CASSLGLAGVTDTQYF. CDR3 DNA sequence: TGTGCCAGCAGCCTAGGACTAGCGGGAGTCACAGATACGCAGTATTTT.

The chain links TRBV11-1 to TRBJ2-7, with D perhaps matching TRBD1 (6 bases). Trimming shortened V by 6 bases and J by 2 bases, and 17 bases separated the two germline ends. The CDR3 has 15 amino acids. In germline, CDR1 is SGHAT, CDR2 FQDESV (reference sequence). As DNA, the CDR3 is TGTGCCAGCAGTCGGGACACCAATACAGCCTACGAGCAGTACTTC. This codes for CASSRDTNTAYEQYF.

In DNA, the CDR3 is TGTGCCAGCAGTTCACAGGACATGGACATTCAGTACTTC. The encoded protein is CASSSQDMDIQYF. The gene calls are TRBV2 and TRBJ2-4; D perhaps matches TRBD1 (5 bases). Looked up from germline, CDR1 is SNHLY and CDR2 is FYNNEI. CDR3 size: 13 residues. V was shortened by 5 bases and J by 8 bases, with 13 bases between the two germline ends.

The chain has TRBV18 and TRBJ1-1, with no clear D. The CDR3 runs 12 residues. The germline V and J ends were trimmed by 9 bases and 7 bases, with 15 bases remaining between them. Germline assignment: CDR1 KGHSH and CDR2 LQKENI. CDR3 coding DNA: TGTGCCAGTTCCCTCCGGGTGGGTGAAGCTTTCTTT. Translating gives CASSLRVGEAFF.

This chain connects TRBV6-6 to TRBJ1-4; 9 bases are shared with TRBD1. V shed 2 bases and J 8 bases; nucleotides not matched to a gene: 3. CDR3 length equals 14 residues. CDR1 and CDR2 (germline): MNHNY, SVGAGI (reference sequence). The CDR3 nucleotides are TGTGCCAGCAGTTACACAGGGGGCGCCGAAAAACTGTTTTTT. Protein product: CASSYTGGAEKLFF.

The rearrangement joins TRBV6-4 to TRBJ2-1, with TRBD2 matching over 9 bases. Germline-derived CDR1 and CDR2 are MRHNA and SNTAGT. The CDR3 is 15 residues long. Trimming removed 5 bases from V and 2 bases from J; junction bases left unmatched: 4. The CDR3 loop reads CASSPLAGTYNEQFF. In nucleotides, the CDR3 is TGTGCCAGCAGTCCGCTAGCGGGAACCTACAATGAGCAGTTCTTC.

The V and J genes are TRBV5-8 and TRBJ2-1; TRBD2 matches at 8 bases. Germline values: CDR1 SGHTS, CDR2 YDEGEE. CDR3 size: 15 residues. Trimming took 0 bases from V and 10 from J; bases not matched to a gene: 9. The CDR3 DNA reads TGTGCCAGCAGCTTGGGAGTGGGCGGGAGGTTCGAGCAGTTCTTC. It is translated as CASSLGVGGRFEQFF. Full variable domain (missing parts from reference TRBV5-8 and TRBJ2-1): EAGVTQSPTHLIKTRGQQATLRCSPISGHTSVYWYQQALGLGLQFLLWYDEGEERNRGNFPPRFSGRQFPNYSSELNVNALELEDSALYLCASSLGVGGRFEQFFGPGTRLTVL.

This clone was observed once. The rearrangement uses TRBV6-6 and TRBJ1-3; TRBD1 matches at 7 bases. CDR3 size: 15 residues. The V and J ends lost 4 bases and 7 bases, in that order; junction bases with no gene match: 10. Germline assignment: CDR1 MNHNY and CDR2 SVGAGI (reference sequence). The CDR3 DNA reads TGTGCCAGCAGTTCCTCAAAGACAGGGATGAACACCATATATTTT. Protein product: CASSSSKTGMNTIYF.

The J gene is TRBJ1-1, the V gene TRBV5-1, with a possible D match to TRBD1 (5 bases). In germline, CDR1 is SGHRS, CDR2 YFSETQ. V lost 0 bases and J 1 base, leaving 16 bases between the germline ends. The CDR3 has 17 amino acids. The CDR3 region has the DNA TGCGCCAGCAGCTTGGAGGAGGACATCCTTAAGAACACTGAAGCTTTCTTT. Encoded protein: CASSLEEDILKNTEAFF.

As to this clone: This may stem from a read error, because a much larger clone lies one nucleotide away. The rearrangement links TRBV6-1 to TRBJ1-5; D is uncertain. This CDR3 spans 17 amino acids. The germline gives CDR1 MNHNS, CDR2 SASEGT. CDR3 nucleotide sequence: TGTGCCAGCAGTGAAAGCTTCGCCATTGGGTCTCATCAGCTCCAGCATTTT. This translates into CASSESFAIGSHQLQHF.

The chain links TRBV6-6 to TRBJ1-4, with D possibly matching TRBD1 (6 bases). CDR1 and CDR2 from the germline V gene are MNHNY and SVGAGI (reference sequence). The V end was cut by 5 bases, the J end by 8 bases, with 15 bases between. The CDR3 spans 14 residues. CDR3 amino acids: CASSGRGDGEKLFF. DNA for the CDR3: TGTGCCAGCAGTGGCAGGGGAGACGGCGAAAAACTGTTTTTT.

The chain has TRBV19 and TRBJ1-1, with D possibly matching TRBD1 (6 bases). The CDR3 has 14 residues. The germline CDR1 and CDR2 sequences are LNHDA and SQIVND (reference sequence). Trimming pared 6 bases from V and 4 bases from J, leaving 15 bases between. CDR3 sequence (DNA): TGTGCCAGTAGCCAAAGGGGGGGCGGCACTGAAGCTTTCTTT. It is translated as CASSQRGGGTEAFF.

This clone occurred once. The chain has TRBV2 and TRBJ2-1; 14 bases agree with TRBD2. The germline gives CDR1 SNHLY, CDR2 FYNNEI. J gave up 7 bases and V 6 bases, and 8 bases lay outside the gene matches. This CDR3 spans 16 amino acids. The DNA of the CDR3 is TGTGCCAGCAGGGGGACTAGCGGGGGCCGGGGAAATGAGCAGTTCTTC. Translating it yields CASRGTSGGRGNEQFF.

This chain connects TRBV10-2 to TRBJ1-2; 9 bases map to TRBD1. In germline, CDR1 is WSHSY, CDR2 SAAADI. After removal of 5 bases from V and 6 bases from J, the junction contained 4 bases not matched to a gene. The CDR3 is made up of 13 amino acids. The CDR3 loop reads CASSPRTGDGYTF. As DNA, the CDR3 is TGCGCCAGCAGTCCAAGGACAGGGGATGGCTACACCTTC.

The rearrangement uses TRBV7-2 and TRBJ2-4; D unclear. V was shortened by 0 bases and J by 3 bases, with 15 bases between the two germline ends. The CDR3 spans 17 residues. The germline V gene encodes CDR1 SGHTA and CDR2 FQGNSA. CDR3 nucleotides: TGTGCCAGCAGCTTAGCGCTGGCCAGCGCTAACAAAAACATTCAGTACTTC. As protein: CASSLALASANKNIQYF.

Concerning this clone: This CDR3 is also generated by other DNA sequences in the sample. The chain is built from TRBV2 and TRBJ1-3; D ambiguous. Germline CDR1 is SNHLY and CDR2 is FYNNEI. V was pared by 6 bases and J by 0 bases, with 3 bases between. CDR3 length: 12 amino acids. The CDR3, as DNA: TGTGCCAGCAGAATCTCTGGAAACACCATATATTTT. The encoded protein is CASRISGNTIYF.

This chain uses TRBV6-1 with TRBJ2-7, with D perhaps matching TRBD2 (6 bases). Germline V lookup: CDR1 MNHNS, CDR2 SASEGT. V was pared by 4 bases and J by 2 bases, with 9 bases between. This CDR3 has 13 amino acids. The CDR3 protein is CASSGRGAYEQYF. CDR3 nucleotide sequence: TGTGCCAGCAGTGGGAGGGGAGCCTACGAGCAGTACTTC.

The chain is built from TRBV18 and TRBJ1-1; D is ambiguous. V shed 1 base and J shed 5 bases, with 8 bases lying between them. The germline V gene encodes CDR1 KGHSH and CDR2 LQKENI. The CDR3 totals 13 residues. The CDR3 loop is CASSPLSGTEAFF. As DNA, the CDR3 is TGTGCCAGCTCACCACTGAGTGGGACTGAAGCTTTCTTT.